Included here is one TCR beta chain sequence, with context. This clonotype has more than one count but fewer than ten. The specificity of this receptor is unknown. Base qualities are not at hand, and no much larger clone is one base apart. The sample is drawn from a study of T-cell memory formation after mild COVID-19 (dated by TCRdb to the early 2020s). A note on the overall study: TCR sequence clusters from the two donors were largely donor specific. T-cell clones expanding and contracting after mild COVID-19 in two donors were tracked by longitudinal TCRalpha and TCRbeta repertoire sequencing. The cohort comprised two young, previously healthy adult volunteers, one female and one male. What the authors observed across the whole study: Whether the second-wave clones peaking on day 37 were SARS-CoV-2 specific was not confirmed. The study covered only a couple of mild cases, and larger cohorts including severe cases with pre-infection samples were considered necessary. Contracting CD4+ clones were found mainly in CM and EM memory subsets, while CD8+ clones were enriched in EMRA. Some responding clones were detected in pre-infection memory, which suggested that pre-existing cross-reactive memory T cells had joined the SARS-CoV-2 response. Balanced CD4/CD8 phenotypes were observed for clones contracting from day 15 to 85, whereas a bias towards CD4+ was observed for a second wave of clones expanding from day 15 to 37.

Ficoll-Paque density gradient centrifugation was used to isolate PBMCs. Trimming accounts for 6 bases at V and 14 bases at J, while the number of junction bases matched to no gene is 9. The CDR3, cysteine through phenylalanine, is 12 amino acids long. The only DNA kept is the CDR3, 36 bases in frame from the first base. The sample was run on an Illumina NovaSeq 6000. Using 5'RACE with constant-segment primers, TCRalpha and TCRbeta cDNA libraries were constructed, with sample barcodes and unique molecular identifiers added in the process. RNA was extracted from every sample with Trizol reagent. Amplification of the libraries took two PCR steps, and the second step added a second sample barcode plus Illumina TruSeq adapters. Sequencing of the libraries was done on an Illumina NovaSeq, producing 2 x 150 bp paired-end reads. On the authors' methods: The reads were demultiplexed and collapsed into UMI-guided consensus sequences using migec v1.2.7. Using mixcr v2.1.11, UMI consensuses were aligned to TRA and TRB V and J templates and then assembled into clonotypes. Expanded or contracted clonotypes were those called significant by both edgeR and NoisET, with noise models trained on biological replicates. For edgeR calls, the thresholds were a false discovery rate-adjusted p below 0.01 and a log2 fold-change of 1. PCA with hierarchical clustering of max-normalized trajectories of the 1000 most abundant clonotypes was used as exploratory dynamics analysis. Separately sequenced CD4+ and CD8+ repertoires were used to assign the CD4 or CD8 phenotype of responding clones. TCRdb reprocessing: public reads trimmed at Q25 with fastp, clones called with MiXCR, in-frame beta chains kept. Identical CDR3 protein sequences are pooled into one entry, listed with their most common genes and DNA. TCRdb's processing, not the authors' own work, is the source of the V and J calls. The sample contains 350,000 to 400,000 distinct CDR3 sequences, around 15% of them found a single time. The ten biggest clones cover about 20% of the sample.

The source material was PBMCs or a T cell subset sorted from them (not recorded which). The clonotype comes from a young man who had mild COVID-19 (a few samples of this study predate the infection). The sample titles of this study are shuffled in the database, so cell type and time point are left out; the donor was told from shared clones. The rearrangement joined TRBV12-3 or TRBV12-4 to TRBJ2-1; TRBD2 aligns with 8 central bases. The nucleotide sequence reads TGTGCCAGCAGCCCCGGGGGGGGTGGTAAGTTCTTC. Its protein is CASSPGGGGKFF.